A single sample gave rise to the 18 T cell receptor beta chains below, sequenced in a study of T cell clonality in common variable immunodeficiency. Study outcomes and limitations: Reportedly, TCR beta sequences from common variable immunodeficiency showed fewer deletions and N-nucleotide insertions.

Their antigens remain unidentified. Clones were read by immunoSEQ multiplex PCR, and TCRdb kept only the in-frame ones, dropping some. The profile covers fewer than 30,000 clones, none occurring a single time. Sequencing input: peripheral blood mononuclear cells. These receptors originate from a human donor with common variable immunodeficiency.

This clone was recorded a few times. With the read ending 3 residues before the CDR3 end, the germline J gene is used to fill in that end. This chain connects TRBV2 to TRBJ1-5, with a tentative D call TRBD1 (6 bases). This CDR3 is built from 13 residues. The V end lost 2 bases, the J end lost 6 bases, and 8 bases lay between the germline ends. Germline assignment: CDR1 SNHLY and CDR2 FYNNEI. The covered CDR3 bases are TGTGCCAGCAGTGAACCAGGGGCTCAGCCC. This codes for CASSEPGAQP. The whole CDR3 reads CASSEPGAQPQHF.

In this sample, this clone turned up many times. The CDR3 end lies 3 residues beyond the end of the read and is filled in from the germline J gene. The chain is built from TRBV29-1 and TRBJ1-1; D may be TRBD1 (5 bases). Trimming took 8 bases from V and 1 from J, leaving 17 bases between them. The CDR3 has 14 amino acids. CDR1 is SQVTM, CDR2 ANQGSEA, per germline. CDR3 DNA, as far as it was read: TGCAGCTACTGGGGGGGAGGGGAGAACACTGAA. This gives the protein CSYWGGGENTE. The entire CDR3 sequence reads CSYWGGGENTEAFF.

As to this clone: The CDR3 extends 3 residues past the end of the read, so its final part is completed from the germline J gene. Other nucleotide sequences from this sample produce the same CDR3. The chain has TRBV19 and TRBJ2-3; 7 bases line up with TRBD2. Germline CDR1 reads LNHDA; CDR2 reads SQIVND (reference sequence). This CDR3 has 14 residues. J lost 6 bases, V lost 0 bases, and 3 bases had no gene match. The CDR3 sequence is CASSIDMGGDTQYF. CDR3 DNA (partial): TGTGCCAGTAGTATAGATATGGGGGGGGATACG.

This clone showed up just a few times. The read gets to within 3 residues of the CDR3 end, and the germline J gene fills in the rest. The chain uses TRBV19 and TRBJ2-1, with 7 bases that match TRBD1. The CDR3 is 15 residues long. The V and J ends lost 6 bases and 0 bases, in that order; junction bases with no gene match: 5. Germline V gene lookup returns CDR1 LNHDA and CDR2 SQIVND (reference sequence). The CDR3 region is CASRKDRSSYNEQFF. Partial CDR3 DNA: TGTGCCAGTAGAAAGGACAGGAGCTCCTACAATGAG.

The sample holds many counts of this clone. Incomplete CDR3 DNA: TGTGCCAGCAGCTTATTTAGCGGGGGGGCCTACGAG. It yields the protein CASSLFSGGAYE. The entire CDR3 protein reads CASSLFSGGAYEQYF. The chain combines TRBV7-2 with TRBJ2-7; 11 positions match TRBD2. The read ends 3 residues early relative to the CDR3; the germline J gene fills the gap. The V gene's germline CDR1 is SGHTA and CDR2 FQGNSA. The junction had 2 bases not matched to a gene; V was cut back by 2 bases and J by 2 bases. The CDR3 is made up of 15 amino acids.

This clone occurred many times. The CDR3 end falls 3 residues outside the read, so it is completed with the germline J gene. The chain combines TRBV18 with TRBJ2-3; 9 positions agree with TRBD1. Trimming took 3 bases from V and 7 from J; bases not matched to a gene: 5. The germline V gene encodes CDR1 KGHSH and CDR2 LQKENI. The CDR3 runs 14 residues. The DNA read from the CDR3 is TGTGCCAGCTCACCGGGACAGGGTCCGAATACG. This codes for CASSPGQGPNT. In full, the CDR3 reads CASSPGQGPNTQYF.

A few counts support this clone. This chain's CDR3 is CASSLGSLWETQYF. The CDR3 bases that were read are TGTGCCAGCAGCTTAGGTTCACTATGGGAGACC. The rearrangement uses TRBV7-9 and TRBJ2-5; D unclear. The read comes to an end 3 residues before the CDR3 does, leaving the germline J gene to fill in the end. The germline gives CDR1 SEHNR, CDR2 FQNEAQ (reference sequence). The CDR3 is 14 residues long. Trimming removed 1 base at V and 5 bases at J, with 11 bases between.

Of note for this clone: Coverage ceases 3 residues before the CDR3 finishes, and the germline J gene fills in the end. The rearrangement joins TRBV7-2 to TRBJ1-1; TRBD1 matches 9 bases. V dropped 3 bases and J dropped 4; count of bases not matched to a gene: 0. The length of the CDR3 is 13 residues. CDR1 is SGHTA and CDR2 is FQGNSA in the germline V gene. CDR3 loop: CASSLTGGTEAFF. Incomplete CDR3 DNA: TGTGCCAGCAGCTTGACAGGGGGCACTGAA.

This clone was picked up many times. The read ends 3 residues shy of where the CDR3 ends; the end is completed using the germline J gene. The chain uses TRBV7-6 and TRBJ2-3; D is unresolved. Trimming shortened V by 5 bases and J by 2 bases, and 8 bases separated the two germline ends. Germline assignment: CDR1 SGHVS and CDR2 FNYEAQ. This CDR3 has 13 amino acids. The CDR3 loop is CASSLVITDTQYF. The part of the CDR3 DNA that was read is TGTGCCAGCAGCCTTGTAATCACAGATACG.

This clone was picked up a small number of times. The read ends 3 residues early relative to the CDR3; the germline J gene fills the gap. The chain carries TRBV6-2 or TRBV6-3 and TRBJ2-5; D unresolved. The CDR3 contains 13 residues. Germline-derived CDR1 and CDR2 are MNHEY and SVGEGT. The ends were cut back, 2 bases at V and 2 bases at J, with 6 bases in the middle. CDR3 residues: CASSYPVQETQYF. CDR3 DNA, as far as it was read: TGTGCCAGCAGTTACCCCGTACAAGAGACC.

This clone was recorded a few times. The read stops 3 residues short of the end of the CDR3; the missing end is completed from the germline J gene. The chain has TRBV6-2 or TRBV6-3 and TRBJ1-3; D perhaps matches TRBD1 (5 bases). Germline V CDR1 and CDR2: MNHEY, SVGEGT. This CDR3 has 15 amino acids. V was clipped by 3 bases and J by 2 bases, with 11 bases between them. CDR3 bases read: TGTGCCAGCAGTTATTTTGACAGAACTGGAAACACC. It is translated as CASSYFDRTGNT. The whole CDR3 protein is CASSYFDRTGNTIYF.

The table lists this clone with a few counts. Coverage ceases 3 residues before the CDR3 finishes, and the germline J gene fills in the end. The chain combines TRBV7-2 with TRBJ1-2, with D possibly TRBD1 on 5 matching bases. Germline V gene lookup returns CDR1 SGHTA and CDR2 FQGNSA. Trimming cost V 1 base and J 6 bases, with 15 bases left between them. The CDR3 length is 15 residues. The CDR3 bases that were read are TGTACCAGCAGCTTAGGGGGAGGGGATAGGGATGGC. This sequence encodes CTSSLGGGDRDG. The whole CDR3 is CTSSLGGGDRDGYTF.

As to this clone: The read stops 3 residues short of the end of the CDR3; the missing end is completed from the germline J gene. The V call is TRBV7-9, the J call TRBJ1-1, with a possible D match to TRBD1 (6 bases). Germline V CDR1 and CDR2: SEHNR, FQNEAQ (reference sequence). This CDR3 is 14 amino acids long. Trimming removed 5 bases from V and 1 base from J, with 11 bases in between. The CDR3 region is CASSTRGGNTEAFF. The part of the CDR3 DNA that was read is TGTGCCAGCAGCACTAGAGGGGGGAACACTGAA.

This clone has a handful of counts. The CDR3 here is CASSILRGYNEQFF. The CDR3 bases that were read are TGTGCCAGCAGCATTTTACGGGGGTACAATGAG. The rearrangement links TRBV2 to TRBJ2-1; maybe TRBD2 (6 bases). The missing CDR3 end, 3 residues past where the read stops, is filled in from the germline J gene. The CDR3 sequence is 14 residues long. Trimming removed 6 bases at V and 4 bases at J, with 13 bases between. Germline V gene lookup returns CDR1 SNHLY and CDR2 FYNNEI.

With respect to this clone: Sequencing ends 3 residues short of the CDR3 end; the germline J gene provides the rest. The chain uses TRBV6-2 or TRBV6-3 and TRBJ2-3; TRBD2 matches 9 bases. Germline CDR1 is MNHEY and CDR2 is SVGEGT. This CDR3 has 16 residues. Trimming took 6 bases from V and 0 from J; bases not matched to a gene: 7. CDR3 loop: CASSLAGAPSTDTQYF. CDR3 DNA (partial): TGTGCCAGCAGCTTAGCGGGGGCGCCTAGCACAGATACG.

This clone has a count of ten or more. The read comes to an end 3 residues before the CDR3 does, leaving the germline J gene to fill in the end. The chain combines TRBV20-1 with TRBJ1-5, with D perhaps matching TRBD1 (6 bases). V lost 6 bases and J 5 bases, leaving 17 bases between the germline ends. The CDR3 consists of 14 residues. Looked up from germline, CDR1 is DFQATT and CDR2 is SNEGSKA (reference sequence). CDR3 DNA, as far as it was read: TGCAGTGCCATTCACAGGGAACAGCATCAGCCC. Protein: CSAIHREQHQP. The entire CDR3 is CSAIHREQHQPQHF.

This clone appeared a few times. The sample holds other DNA sequences that translate to the same CDR3. The CDR3 region is CASSPTLSRQGDNEQFF. CDR3 bases read: TGTGCCAGCTCACCTACCTTGTCCCGACAGGGTGACAATGAG. The V call is TRBV18, the J call TRBJ2-1; the match to TRBD1 covers 7 bases. The read is 3 residues too short to cover the CDR3 end, so that end is filled in from the germline J gene. The CDR3 loop spans 17 amino acids. Germline V gene lookup returns CDR1 KGHSH and CDR2 LQKENI. J lost 5 bases, V lost 3 bases, and 13 bases had no gene match.

This clone appeared a few times. The CDR3 goes on 3 residues after the read ends, and that part is filled in from the germline J gene. The V call is TRBV30, the J call TRBJ2-7; no definite D call. This CDR3 is 11 amino acids long. Looked up from germline, CDR1 is GTSNPN and CDR2 is SVGIG (reference sequence). V lost 0 bases to trimming and J lost 5 bases, with 5 bases between them. CDR3: CAWSVLDEQYF. The part of the CDR3 DNA that was read is TGTGCCTGGAGTGTACTGGACGAG.